The present T cell receptor beta chain was sequenced within a study of cytomegalovirus exposure and HLA in healthy donors. Regarding the study as a whole: As a later analysis revealed, most CMV-associated TCR beta chains appeared HLA-restricted. Most TCR sequences were rare, but some public TCRs occurred in many donors. Association of about 17,000 TCR beta sequences with HLA alleles was found at 0.05 false discovery rate in a later analysis. It emerged from a later analysis that several of the most significant clusters appeared to be linked to common viral pathogens.

PCR used 60 Vbeta primers and 13 Jbeta primers. Repertoires were generated with immunoSEQ multiplex PCR, while TCRdb's copy carries only in-frame clones and drops some. The sample gives about 150,000 clones, roughly 83% of which show up once; roughly 7.7% is in the top ten. The V and J ends lost 6 bases and 4 bases, in that order; junction bases with no gene match: 2. This CDR3 has 12 amino acids. In germline, CDR1 is WNHNN, CDR2 SYGVQD (reference sequence). On this clone itself: Its antigen is undetermined.

Sequencing was done on a sample of PBMCs. The TCR was taken from a young man in good health and CMV-seropositive. V gene TRBV10-1 combines with J gene TRBJ1-2, with TRBD1 matching over 7 bases. The CDR3 here is CASSRDSYGYTF. CDR3 nucleotides: TGCGCCAGCAGCCGGGACAGCTATGGCTACACCTTC.